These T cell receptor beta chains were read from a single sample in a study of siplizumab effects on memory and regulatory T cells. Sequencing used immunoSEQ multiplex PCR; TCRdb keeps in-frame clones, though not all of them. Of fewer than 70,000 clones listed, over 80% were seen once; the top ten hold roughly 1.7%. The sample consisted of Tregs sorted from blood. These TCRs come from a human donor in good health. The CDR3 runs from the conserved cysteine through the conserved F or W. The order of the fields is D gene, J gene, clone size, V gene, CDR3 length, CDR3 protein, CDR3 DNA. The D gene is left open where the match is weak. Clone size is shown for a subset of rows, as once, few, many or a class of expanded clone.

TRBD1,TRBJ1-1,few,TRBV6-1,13,CASSRGGYTEAFF,TGTGCCAGCAGCCGAGGGGGCTACACTGAAGCTTTCTTT
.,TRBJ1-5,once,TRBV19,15,CASETGEKRYQPQHF,TGTGCCAGTGAAACCGGGGAAAAAAGGTATCAGCCCCAGCATTTT
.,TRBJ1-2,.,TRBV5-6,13,CASSLPGNYGYTF,TGTGCCAGCAGCTTGCCAGGGAATTATGGCTACACCTTC
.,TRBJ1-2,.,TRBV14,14,CASSREGDLYGYTF,TGTGCCAGCAGCCGGGAAGGGGACCTCTATGGCTACACCTTC
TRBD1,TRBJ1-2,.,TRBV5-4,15,CASSAPGQGNYGYTF,TGTGCCAGCAGCGCACCGGGACAGGGTAACTATGGCTACACCTTC
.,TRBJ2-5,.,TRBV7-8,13,CASSVDSRETQYF,TGTGCCAGCAGCGTGGACAGTCGGGAGACCCAGTACTTC
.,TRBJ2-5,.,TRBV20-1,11,CSARFRETQYF,TGCAGTGCTAGGTTTAGGGAGACCCAGTACTTC
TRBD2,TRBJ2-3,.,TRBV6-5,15,CASSLLAGAQRGQYF,TGTGCCAGCAGTCTCCTAGCGGGAGCCCAAAGGGGGCAGTATTTT
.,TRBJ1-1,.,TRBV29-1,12,CSVGDLNTEAFF,TGCAGCGTTGGGGACCTGAACACTGAAGCTTTCTTT
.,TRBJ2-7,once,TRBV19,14,CASSMGRVAYEQYF,TGTGCCAGTAGTATGGGCAGGGTGGCCTACGAGCAGTACTTC
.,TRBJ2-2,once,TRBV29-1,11,CSAEPRGELFF,TGCAGCGCCGAACCGAGGGGGGAGCTGTTTTTT
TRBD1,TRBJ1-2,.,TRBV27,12,CASRLPQGVATF,TGTGCCAGCAGACTCCCCCAGGGGGTGGCCACCTTC
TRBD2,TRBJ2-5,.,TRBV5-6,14,CASSLSTSEETQYF,TGTGCCAGCAGCTTGTCGACTAGCGAAGAGACCCAGTACTTC
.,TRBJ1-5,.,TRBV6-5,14,CASNPTASNQPQHF,TGTGCCAGCAACCCGACAGCTAGCAATCAGCCCCAGCATTTT
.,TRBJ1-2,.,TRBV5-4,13,CASSLGGEYGYTF,TGTGCCAGCAGCTTGGGTGGGGAGTATGGCTACACCTTC
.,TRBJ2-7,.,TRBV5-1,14,CASSFGALGYEQYF,TGCGCCAGCAGCTTTGGGGCCCTAGGCTACGAGCAGTACTTC
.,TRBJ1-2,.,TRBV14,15,CASSQELGRNYGYTF,TGTGCCAGCAGCCAAGAACTGGGTCGGAACTATGGCTACACCTTC
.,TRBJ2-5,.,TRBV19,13,CASRRVHQETQYF,TGTGCCAGTAGAAGGGTTCACCAAGAGACCCAGTACTTC
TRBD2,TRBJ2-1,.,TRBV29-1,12,CGDRGLAGEQFF,TGCGGCGACCGGGGACTAGCGGGGGAGCAGTTCTTC
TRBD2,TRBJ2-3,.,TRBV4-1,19,CASSQESPTSFSGTNTQYF,TGCGCCAGCAGCCAAGAAAGCCCCACCAGTTTTAGCGGGACGAATACGCAGTATTTT
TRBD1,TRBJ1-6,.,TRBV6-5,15,CASSAGQGLSSPLHF,TGTGCCAGCAGTGCAGGACAGGGTCTTTCATCACCCCTCCACTTT
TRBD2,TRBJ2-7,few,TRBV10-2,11,CASGRANEQYF,TGCGCCAGCGGGAGGGCCAACGAGCAGTACTTC
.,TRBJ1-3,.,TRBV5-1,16,CASSLDGDPGRNTIYF,TGCGCCAGCAGCTTGGACGGGGACCCGGGGCGAAACACCATATATTTT
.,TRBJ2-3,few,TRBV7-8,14,CASSSVAHRDTQYF,TGTGCCAGCAGCTCAGTCGCCCACCGAGATACGCAGTATTTT
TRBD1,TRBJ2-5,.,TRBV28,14,CASSSRQGGETQYF,TGTGCCAGCAGTTCTCGACAGGGGGGAGAGACCCAGTACTTC
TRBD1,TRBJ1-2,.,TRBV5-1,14,CASSLQGGDYGYTF,TGCGCCAGCAGCCTACAGGGGGGTGACTATGGCTACACCTTC
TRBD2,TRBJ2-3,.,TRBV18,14,CASSGLAGTDTQYF,TGTGCCAGCTCGGGACTAGCGGGCACAGATACGCAGTATTTT
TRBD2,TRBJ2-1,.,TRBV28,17,CASSTPPRRDYNWEQFF,TGTGCCAGCAGTACCCCTCCCCGCCGGGACTACAACTGGGAGCAGTTCTTC
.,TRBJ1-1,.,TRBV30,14,CAWKRVRGRTEAFF,TGTGCCTGGAAGCGCGTAAGGGGTAGGACTGAAGCTTTCTTT
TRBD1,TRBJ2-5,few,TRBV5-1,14,CASSSGQYQETQYF,TGCGCCAGCAGCTCGGGACAGTACCAAGAGACCCAGTACTTC
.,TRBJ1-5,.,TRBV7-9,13,CASSLGGGQPQHF,TGTGCCAGCAGCTTAGGAGGAGGTCAGCCCCAGCATTTT
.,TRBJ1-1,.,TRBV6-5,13,CASSPTRGVEAFF,TGTGCCAGCAGCCCCACCAGGGGAGTAGAAGCTTTCTTT
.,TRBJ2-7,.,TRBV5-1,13,CASSLFYRDEQYF,TGCGCCAGCAGCTTGTTTTACAGGGACGAGCAGTACTTC
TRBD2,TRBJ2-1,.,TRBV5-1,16,CASSLLTSGSVNEQFF,TGCGCCAGCAGCTTACTGACTAGCGGGAGCGTCAATGAGCAGTTCTTC
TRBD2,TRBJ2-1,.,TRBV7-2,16,CASSLGGTRTYNEQFF,TGTGCCAGCAGCTTAGGAGGGACTAGGACATACAATGAGCAGTTCTTC
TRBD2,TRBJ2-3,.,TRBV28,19,CASSPDRGLAGESTDTQYF,TGTGCCAGCAGCCCAGACAGGGGACTAGCGGGAGAGAGCACAGATACGCAGTATTTT
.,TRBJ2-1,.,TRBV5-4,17,CASSLAIGRAIYNEQFF,TGTGCCAGCAGCTTGGCCATCGGGAGAGCCATCTACAATGAGCAGTTCTTC
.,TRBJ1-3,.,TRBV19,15,CASRAAGHSGNTIYF,TGTGCCAGTAGGGCTGCCGGCCACTCTGGAAACACCATATATTTT
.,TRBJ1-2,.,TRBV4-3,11,CASSQVGRYTF,TGCGCCAGCAGCCAGGTCGGTCGCTACACCTTC
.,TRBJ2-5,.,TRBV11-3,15,CASSRSGTFQETQYF,TGTGCCAGCAGCCGCTCAGGGACTTTCCAAGAGACCCAGTACTTC
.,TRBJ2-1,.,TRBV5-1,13,CASSPRSYNEQFF,TGCGCCAGCAGCCCCCGATCCTACAATGAGCAGTTCTTC
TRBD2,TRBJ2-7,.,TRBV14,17,CASSQWGIAGGRFEQYF,TGTGCCAGCAGCCAATGGGGAATAGCGGGAGGGCGTTTCGAGCAGTACTTC
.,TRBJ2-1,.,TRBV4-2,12,CASSQVLNEQFF,TGTGCCAGCAGCCAAGTTCTGAATGAGCAGTTCTTC
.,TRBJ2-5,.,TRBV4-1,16,CASSSFTEGVRETQYF,TGCGCCAGCAGCTCTTTCACCGAGGGGGTCAGGGAGACCCAGTACTTC
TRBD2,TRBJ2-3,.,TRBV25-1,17,CASSDLSGTSGPDTQYF,TGTGCCAGCAGTGACCTTTCCGGGACTAGCGGTCCAGATACGCAGTATTTT